These T cell receptor beta chains were read from a single sample in a study of T cell responses to AZD1222 COVID-19 vaccine. This table comes from immunoSEQ multiplex PCR, and its TCRdb copy is limited to in-frame clones, with some not included. The table includes roughly 120,000 clones, around 92% detected once. Source: peripheral blood, taken 28 days after the second AZD1222 dose. Receptors were obtained from an adult who received the AZD1222 COVID-19 vaccine. Each CDR3 is given with its conserved first and last residue. D genes are given only for firm matches.

TRBD1	TRBV14	TRBJ2-7	TGTGCCAGCAGCCAGCGACAGGGCGGCGAGCAGTACTTC	CASSQRQGGEQYF
.	TRBV11-3	TRBJ2-5	TGTGCCAGCAGCTTAGACCGAAAGGGGACCCAGTACTTC	CASSLDRKGTQYF
TRBD1	TRBV11-3	TRBJ2-5	TGTGCCAGCAGCACGAGACAGGGTGTGGAGACCCAGTACTTC	CASSTRQGVETQYF
TRBD2	TRBV5-6	TRBJ2-1	TGTGCCAGCAGCTGGGGGCTAGCGGGAGGGAATGAGCAGTTCTTC	CASSWGLAGGNEQFF
TRBD1	TRBV10-3	TRBJ2-2	TGTGCCATCAGTGAGGTGACAGGGGACCCAACCGGGGAGCTGTTTTTT	CAISEVTGDPTGELFF
.	TRBV28	TRBJ1-2	TGTGCCAGCATGGGCAGGCCAAAGTCCTATGGCTACACCTTC	CASMGRPKSYGYTF
TRBD1	TRBV19	TRBJ1-5	TGTGCCAGTAGTACGCTCGACAGGGGAAGTGGTCAGCCCCAGCATTTT	CASSTLDRGSGQPQHF
.	TRBV19	TRBJ1-2	TGTGCCAGTAGTATCTCATCCGGTAGTGGCTATGGCTACACCTTC	CASSISSGSGYGYTF
TRBD2	TRBV19	TRBJ2-1	TGTGCCAGTAGGTGGACTAGCGGGAGCAATGAGCAGTTCTTC	CASRWTSGSNEQFF
TRBD1	TRBV28	TRBJ1-1	TGTGCCAGCAGACGACAGGGGACGGCTGAAGCTTTCTTT	CASRRQGTAEAFF